A selection of T cell receptor beta chains follows, all from one sample in a study of blood T cell repertoires in COVID-19. Generated by immunoSEQ multiplex PCR, the TCRdb table keeps only in-frame clones and is missing some. There are fewer than 250,000 clones in the sample; 84% occur only once, and roughly 6.2% lies in the top ten. The specimen sequenced was PBMCs or T cells enriched from blood (not recorded which). These receptors all stem from a middle-aged woman who had recovered from COVID-19. CDR3s include the opening cysteine and the closing phenylalanine or tryptophan. The order of the fields is J gene, V gene, CDR3 protein.

>TRBJ2-5|TRBV5-6
CASSLRTSGFGKTQYF
>TRBJ2-1|TRBV6-5
CASSVTGLLNEQFF
>TRBJ2-1|TRBV27
CASRLESRYNEQFF
>TRBJ1-4|TRBV18
CASSPGGYATNEKLFF
>TRBJ2-5|TRBV5-6
CASSLAASGRGETQYF
>TRBJ1-4|TRBV25-1
CASSDFGGTNEKLFF
>TRBJ2-1|TRBV24-1
CATSDRSGRPGNEQFF
>TRBJ1-1|TRBV3-1/TRBV3-2
CASSPMGRVGTEAFF
>TRBJ1-1|TRBV29-1
CSAGTGGRTEAFF
>TRBJ1-3|TRBV2
CASSEEGQGGNTIYF
>TRBJ1-3|TRBV7-9
CASSLATGGYGNTIYF
>TRBJ2-1|TRBV7-8
CASSLVVGTSGRGNEQFF
>TRBJ2-7|TRBV24-1
CATSARLGYEQYF
>TRBJ1-2|TRBV19
CASSILRGNYGYTF
>TRBJ2-4|TRBV6-2/TRBV6-3
CASSYSRTSTKNIQYF
>TRBJ2-5|TRBV24-1
CATSAGREQETQYF
>TRBJ1-1|TRBV7-2
CASSLRQGPGTEAFF
>TRBJ1-5|TRBV19
CASTGQGAFNQPQHF
>TRBJ1-1|TRBV29-1
CSVEMPGTAEAFF
>TRBJ2-1|TRBV2
CATGTDLTYNEQFF
>TRBJ1-3|TRBV28
CASSSTGHGNTIYF
>TRBJ2-2|TRBV29-1
CSVDTRNTGELFF
>TRBJ2-2|TRBV7-9
CASSFRLSSGAFGAGELFF
>TRBJ2-7|TRBV5-5
CASSLEWTAGSYEQYF
>TRBJ1-4|TRBV18
CASSPGDRVTTNEKLFF
>TRBJ1-3|TRBV30
CAWKPLGNTIYF